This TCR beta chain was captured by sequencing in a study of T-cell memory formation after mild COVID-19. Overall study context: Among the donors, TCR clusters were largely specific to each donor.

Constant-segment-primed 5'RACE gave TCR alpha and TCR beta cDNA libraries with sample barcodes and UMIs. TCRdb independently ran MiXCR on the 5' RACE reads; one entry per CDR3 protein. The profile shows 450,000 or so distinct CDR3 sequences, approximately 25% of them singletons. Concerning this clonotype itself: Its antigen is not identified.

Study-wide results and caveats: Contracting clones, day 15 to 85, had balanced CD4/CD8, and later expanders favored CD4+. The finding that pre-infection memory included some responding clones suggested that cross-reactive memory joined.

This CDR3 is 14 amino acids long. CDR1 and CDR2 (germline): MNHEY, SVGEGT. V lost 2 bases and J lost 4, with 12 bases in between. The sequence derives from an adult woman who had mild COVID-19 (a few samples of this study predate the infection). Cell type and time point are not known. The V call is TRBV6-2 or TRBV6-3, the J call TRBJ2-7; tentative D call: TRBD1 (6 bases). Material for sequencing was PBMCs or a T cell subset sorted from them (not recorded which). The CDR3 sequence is CASSYQGPEYEQYF. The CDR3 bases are TGTGCCAGCAGTTACCAGGGGCCGGAATACGAGCAGTACTTC.